This entry lists 32 T cell receptor beta chains sequenced from one sample in a study of Graves' ophthalmopathy and Graves' hyperthyroidism. The sequenced template was RNA, covering the TCR beta CDR3 region. RT-PCR was first run with HTBI primers, then multiplex PCR in a second round. TCRdb reprocessed the multiplex PCR reads via MiXCR and lists one record per CDR3 protein. In the table there are about 640,000 distinct CDR3 sequences, over 40% of which are singletons. Sequencing was performed on peripheral blood. The source of these receptors is an adult man with Graves' ophthalmopathy.

This chain joins TRBV9 and TRBJ1-5; D may be TRBD1 (5 bases). This CDR3 has 14 residues. Germline-derived CDR1 and CDR2 are SGDLS and YYNGEE. V gave up 1 base and J gave up 11 bases, with 16 bases separating them. The CDR3 here is CASSVLGSREAQHF. For the CDR3, the DNA is TGTGCCAGCAGCGTATTGGGGAGCAGGGAAGCCCAGCATTTT.

This clonotype was seen ten or more times. The chain recombines TRBV10-3 with TRBJ2-7; tentative D call: TRBD2 (7 bases). The CDR3 extends over 15 amino acids. Per the germline V gene, CDR1 is ENHRY and CDR2 is SYGVKD. The germline V and J ends were trimmed by 8 bases and 3 bases, with 20 bases remaining between them. CDR3 loop: CAIGGGSLNLYEQYF. For the CDR3, the DNA is TGTGCCATCGGGGGGGGCAGCCTAAACCTCTACGAGCAGTACTTC.

At least ten counts were recorded for this clonotype. Here the CDR3 reads CASSYNLGGREAFF. CDR3 nucleotides: TGTGCCAGCAGCTACAACTTGGGGGGTCGGGAGGCTTTCTTT. The J gene is TRBJ1-1, the V gene TRBV9; maybe TRBD1 (5 bases). This CDR3 is 14 amino acids long. Germline CDR1 is SGDLS and CDR2 is YYNGEE. Trimming removed 4 bases from V and 11 bases from J, with 21 bases in between.

In the case of this clonotype: Compared with germline, one end of the junction differs, possibly owing to a read error. This chain joins TRBV2 and TRBJ1-1; a weak D match, TRBD1 (6 bases). Germline CDR1 reads SNHLY; CDR2 reads FYNNEI. This CDR3 has 15 residues. The CDR3 DNA reads as TGTGCCAGCAGTTTTTCGGACAGAGAGAACACTGAAGCTTCCTTT. Its protein is CASSFSDRENTEASF.

In regard to this clonotype: Germline is not matched at one junction end, which may reflect a read error. This chain joins TRBV7-9 and TRBJ2-5; the D gene is possibly TRBD1 (6 bases). Germline values: CDR1 SEHNR, CDR2 FQNEAQ (reference sequence). The CDR3 runs to 14 residues. CDR3 in DNA: TGTGCCAGCAGCCCGACAGGAGTCCAAGAGGCCCAGTACTTC. Amino acids: CASSPTGVQEAQYF. Using reference TRBV7-9 and TRBJ2-5 for the parts outside the CDR3, the full variable domain is DTGVSQNPRHKITKRGQNVTFRCDPISEHNRLYWYRQTLGQGPEFLTYFQNEAQLEKSRLLSDRFSAERPKGSFSTLEIQRTEQGDSAMYLCASSPTGVQEAQYFGPGTRLLVL.

The V gene is TRBV11-2, the J gene TRBJ1-1; TRBD1 matches 8 bases. V was pared by 5 bases and J by 0 bases, with 14 bases of the junction left unmatched. Germline CDR1 reads SGHAT; CDR2 reads FQNNGV. This CDR3 contains 18 residues. The CDR3 reads CASSPRSGGDAMNTEAFF. CDR3 bases: TGTGCCAGCAGCCCCAGGTCAGGGGGCGACGCTATGAACACTGAAGCTTTCTTT.

The chain couples TRBV24-1 to TRBJ1-5; 7 bases map to TRBD1. Unmatched junction bases numbered 6, after V lost 2 bases and J lost 3 bases. The CDR3 is 16 amino acids. Germline CDR1 reads KGHDR; CDR2 reads SFDVKD. The CDR3, as DNA: TGTGCCACCAGTGATTCCTACGGGACAGCCAATCAGCCCCAGCATTTT. This translates into CATSDSYGTANQPQHF.

This clonotype was recorded at least ten times. The chain employs TRBV29-1 and TRBJ1-2; D not certain. V was trimmed by 6 bases and J by 2 bases, leaving 10 bases between them. This CDR3 is 12 amino acids long. Germline loops: CDR1 SQVTM, CDR2 ANQGSEA. Written as DNA, the CDR3 is TGCAGCGTGATACGGGGAAACTATGGCTACACCTTC. Protein sequence: CSVIRGNYGYTF.

This clonotype showed up just a few times. The chain carries TRBV4-2 and TRBJ1-6; perhaps TRBD1 as D (5 bases). The CDR3 totals 14 residues. Per the germline V gene, CDR1 is LGHNA and CDR2 is YNFKEQ. V lost 4 bases to trimming and J lost 10 bases, with 14 bases between them. CDR3 in amino acids: CASSPEDGGSPLHF. CDR3 nucleotide sequence: TGTGCCAGCAGCCCGGAGGATGGGGGATCACCCCTCCACTTT.

This chain uses TRBV20-1 with TRBJ1-6; 7 bases align to TRBD1. The germline CDR1 and CDR2 sequences are DFQATT and SNEGSKA (reference sequence). The CDR3 is made up of 15 amino acids. With 3 bases clipped from V and 10 bases from J, the junction kept 12 bases outside the gene matches. CDR3 sequence reads: CSARRDTGVMSPLHF. The CDR3 DNA reads as TGCAGTGCTAGGCGGGACACAGGGGTAATGTCACCCCTCCACTTT.

This clonotype was seen a single time. The chain's CDR3 is CASSSTGTVFYGYTF. CDR3 sequence (DNA): TGTGCCAGCAGCTCAACCGGGACCGTCTTCTATGGCTACACCTTC. The chain joins TRBV7-9 to TRBJ1-2; the D gene is possibly TRBD1 (5 bases). Trimming shortened V by 4 bases and J by 4 bases, and 16 bases separated the two germline ends. Germline lookup yields CDR1 SEHNR and CDR2 FQNEAQ (reference sequence). CDR3 length: 15 amino acids.

This clonotype appeared many times. The rearrangement links TRBV7-3 to TRBJ1-3; D is ambiguous. Germline V CDR1 and CDR2: SGHTA, FQGTGA. Trimming removed 1 base at V and 2 bases at J, with 9 bases between. The CDR3 runs to 15 residues. This CDR3 is CASSLNLGPGNTIYF. The DNA of the CDR3 is TGTGCCAGCAGCTTAAATCTGGGTCCTGGAAACACCATATATTTT.

This clonotype was detected many times. The chain carries TRBV11-2 and TRBJ2-7; 8 bases agree with TRBD1. With V trimmed by 6 bases and J by 1 base, 5 bases remained unmatched. The germline V gene encodes CDR1 SGHAT and CDR2 FQNNGV. The CDR3 is 14 amino acids. This chain's CDR3 is CASRDRGPSYEQYF. Written as DNA, the CDR3 is TGTGCCAGCAGAGACAGGGGACCATCCTACGAGCAGTACTTC.

This clonotype appeared a few times. The V call is TRBV5-6, the J call TRBJ2-2, with D possibly matching TRBD2 (7 bases). Trimming stripped 6 bases from V and 3 bases from J, with 18 bases between. The CDR3 contains 16 residues. The germline V gene has CDR1 SGHDT and CDR2 YYEEEE. The CDR3 coding sequence is TGTGCCAGCAACGACCGGAAGGGGGGGGACACCGGGGAGCTGTTTTTT. Protein: CASNDRKGGDTGELFF.

The CDR3 nucleotides read TGTGCCAGCATACCTCGAGGGACTAGCGTTATCAATGAGCAGTACTTC. Its translation: CASIPRGTSVINEQYF. The V gene is TRBV7-8, the J gene TRBJ2-7, with 10 bases that match TRBD2. The CDR3 totals 16 residues. Germline CDR1 SGHVS, CDR2 FQNEAQ. Trimming at V came to 7 bases and at J to 7 bases, leaving 16 bases not matched to a gene.

The chain combines TRBV29-1 with TRBJ1-2, with D unresolved. Germline CDR1 reads SQVTM; CDR2 reads ANQGSEA. The CDR3 consists of 12 residues. Trimming pared 8 bases from V and 6 bases from J, leaving 16 bases between. The CDR3 protein is CSKTQAGHGYTF. CDR3 coding DNA: TGCAGCAAAACCCAGGCAGGCCATGGCTACACCTTC.

A note on this clonotype: This may come from a read error, since a much larger clone is one base off. This sequence joins TRBV19 and TRBJ1-1; tentatively, D is TRBD1 (5 bases). Germline CDR1 and CDR2: LNHDA and SQIVND (reference sequence). Trimming stripped 3 bases from V and 2 bases from J, with 13 bases between. This CDR3 is built from 15 residues. CDR3 amino acids: CASSISAGTNTEAFF. The CDR3 DNA sequence: TGTGCCAGTAGTATTTCTGCGGGGACCAACACTGAAGCTTTCTTT.

In its sample, this clonotype was seen a few times. Compared with germline, one end of the junction differs, possibly owing to a read error. The chain is built from TRBV7-2 and TRBJ1-4; D possibly corresponds to TRBD1 (6 bases). Germline V gene lookup returns CDR1 SGHTA and CDR2 FQGNSA. CDR3 size: 15 residues. CDR3 amino acids: CARSRVRGRNEKLFF. In DNA form, the CDR3 reads TGTGCCCGCAGCCGAGTCAGGGGCCGCAATGAAAAACTGTTTTTT.

This clonotype was picked up a small number of times. V gene TRBV2 combines with J gene TRBJ1-2, with 8 bases aligning to TRBD1. This CDR3 has 16 amino acids. The V gene's germline CDR1 is SNHLY and CDR2 FYNNEI. V trimming: 6 bases; J trimming: 3 bases; junction bases outside the gene matches: 12. The CDR3 DNA sequence: TGTGCCAGCAGCCAAGGGAGTCCAGGGGGCTACTATGGCTACACCTTC. This gives the protein CASSQGSPGGYYGYTF.

Note on this clonotype: The conserved final phenylalanine or tryptophan is absent from the CDR3, which likely points to a read error. Because the CDR3's place on the DNA is in doubt, the DNA is left out and the CDR3 is given as listed by TCRdb. The rearrangement uses TRBV24-1 and TRBJ1-2; TRBD1 is the table's D call and was not checked against the DNA. The CDR3 adds up to 12 amino acids, both ends counted. From germline, CDR1 is KGHDR and CDR2 SFDVKD. The chain's CDR3 is CATSDPGTGSNY.

DNA of the CDR3: TGCGCCAGCAGCTTTTTCAGGGACCGGGGCTACACCTTC. Translated: CASSFFRDRGYTF. This chain links TRBV5-1 with TRBJ1-2, with D tentatively TRBD1 (5 bases). Trimming took 2 bases from V and 8 from J, leaving 13 bases between them. The CDR3 sequence is 13 residues long. The germline V gene has CDR1 SGHRS and CDR2 YFSETQ. Full variable domain (outside the CDR3, taken from reference TRBV5-1 and TRBJ1-2): KAGVTQTPRYLIKTRGQQVTLSCSPISGHRSVSWYQQTPGQGLQFLFEYFSETQRNKGNFPGRFSGRQFSNSRSEMNVSTLELGDSALYLCASSFFRDRGYTFGSGTRLTVV.

The J gene is TRBJ2-5, the V gene TRBV11-2; 9 bases fit TRBD2. The V gene end was trimmed by 7 bases and the J gene end by 5 bases; junction bases not matched to a gene: 14. This CDR3 contains 16 residues. Germline lookup yields CDR1 SGHAT and CDR2 FQNNGV. This chain's CDR3 is CASTQGVAGVWETQYF. The CDR3 DNA follows: TGTGCCAGCACCCAGGGAGTAGCGGGAGTTTGGGAGACCCAGTACTTC.

The table lists this clonotype with many counts. V and J are TRBV7-9 and TRBJ2-5; D is undetermined. Trimming took off 2 bases at V and 9 bases at J, with 16 bases between the two ends. Germline V lookup: CDR1 SEHNR, CDR2 FQNEAQ (reference sequence). The CDR3 has 14 amino acids. DNA for the CDR3: TGTGCCAGCAGCTTATTAGGACGGACGGATCCCCAGTACTTC. Its protein product is CASSLLGRTDPQYF.

The table lists this clonotype with many counts. J is TRBJ1-1 and V is TRBV7-9, with TRBD1 identical over 7 bases. V dropped 2 bases and J dropped 8; count of bases not matched to a gene: 11. The germline gives CDR1 SEHNR, CDR2 FQNEAQ (reference sequence). The CDR3 spans 15 residues. In DNA form, the CDR3 reads TGTGCCAGCAGCTTATACGGGACAGACCGACAAGAAGCTTTCTTT. Translating it yields CASSLYGTDRQEAFF.

Comment on this clonotype: The CDR3 end shows no conserved phenylalanine or tryptophan, and so a read error is likely. No DNA is shown, since the ends of the CDR3 on it are uncertain; the CDR3 is the one TCRdb lists. V is TRBV15 and J is TRBJ2-6. The length of the CDR3 is 10 amino acids, counting both ends. Germline-derived CDR1 and CDR2 are LNHNV and YYDKDF (reference sequence). CDR3 loop: CATSRKEIGT.

The chain is built from TRBV5-4 and TRBJ2-2; D not certain. Germline V gene sequence: CDR1 SGHNT, CDR2 YYREEE (reference sequence). The CDR3 consists of 15 residues. V was trimmed by 4 bases and J by 1 base, leaving 11 bases between them. The CDR3 protein is CASSIRAGNTGELFF. Here the CDR3 DNA reads TGTGCCAGCAGCATCCGGGCAGGGAACACCGGGGAGCTGTTTTTT.

This clonotype was detected many times. The chain links TRBV29-1 to TRBJ2-7, with 7 bases identical to TRBD2. CDR1 and CDR2 from the germline V gene are SQVTM and ANQGSEA. Trimming removed 5 bases from V and 0 bases from J; junction bases left unmatched: 7. This CDR3 contains 14 residues. CDR3 sequence (DNA): TGCAGCGTTATGATAGCGGGTTTCTCCTACGAGCAGTACTTC. This translates into CSVMIAGFSYEQYF.

The chain couples TRBV20-1 to TRBJ2-5; 10 bases line up with TRBD1. Trimming cost V 7 bases and J 5 bases; bases outside gene matches: 16. This CDR3 is 16 amino acids long. Germline lookup yields CDR1 DFQATT and CDR2 SNEGSKA (reference sequence). CDR3 sequence: CSVDRWGQGMPETQYF. The DNA for the CDR3 is TGCAGTGTTGACAGGTGGGGACAGGGGATGCCGGAGACCCAGTACTTC.

The chain has TRBV7-2 and TRBJ1-1, with 9 positions matching TRBD1. Germline-derived CDR1 and CDR2 are SGHTA and FQGNSA. The CDR3 covers 15 residues. The trim removed 8 bases at V and 4 bases at J, leaving 11 bases unmatched. The CDR3: CASGPGTGRATEAFF. The CDR3 nucleotides are TGTGCCAGCGGCCCCGGGACAGGGAGGGCCACTGAAGCTTTCTTT.

This clonotype was seen only once. The chain is built from TRBV29-1 and TRBJ2-5; 12 nucleotides line up with TRBD2. The ends lost 6 bases at V and 5 bases at J; junction bases unmatched: 10. The CDR3 totals 15 residues. Germline CDR1 SQVTM, CDR2 ANQGSEA. CDR3 DNA sequence: TGCAGCGTACAGGCTAGCGGGGGGGCCCTGGAGACCCAGTACTTC. It yields the protein CSVQASGGALETQYF.

Many counts were recorded for this clonotype. This sequence joins TRBV2 and TRBJ1-2, with 8 bases identical to TRBD1. This CDR3 region has 17 residues. V trimming: 4 bases; J trimming: 0 bases; junction bases outside the gene matches: 10. CDR1 is SNHLY, CDR2 FYNNEI, per germline. This CDR3 is CASSGFVGQGPNYGYTF. CDR3 coding DNA: TGTGCCAGCAGTGGATTCGTTGGACAGGGACCTAACTATGGCTACACCTTC. The entire variable domain, with the rest obtained from reference TRBV2 and TRBJ1-2, is as follows: EPEVTQTPSHQVTQMGQEVILRCVPISNHLYFYWYRQILGQKVEFLVSFYNNEISEKSEIFDDQFSVERPDGSNFTLKIRSTKLEDSAMYFCASSGFVGQGPNYGYTFGSGTRLTVV.

As concerns this clonotype: A much larger clone differs from this one at a single base, so this may be a read error. The V gene is TRBV3-1, the J gene TRBJ2-5; D perhaps matches TRBD1 (5 bases). Per the germline V gene, CDR1 is LGHDT and CDR2 is YNNKEL (reference sequence). CDR3 size: 11 residues. The CDR3 DNA reads as TGTGTCAGCAGCCTCCAGGGCCCTCTGTACTTC. It is translated as CVSSLQGPLYF.